This T cell receptor (beta chain) was documented in a study of control samples from healthy donors and cancer patients (TCRdb year 2020). To note about this clone: It lacks a known antigen. No base qualities exist here, and no much larger clone lies one base off it.

For CDR1 and CDR2, the germline V gene (reference sequence) lists MNHEY and SMNVEV. Trimming at the junction amounts to 4 bases on V and 0 bases on J, and the germline ends lie 9 bases apart. Its CDR3 holds 15 amino acids, cysteine through phenylalanine. The read is trimmed to its CDR3 DNA, 45 bases read in frame from base 1. The library was obtained by the immunoSEQ multiplex PCR assay. TCRdb mirrors the immuneACCESS table, restricted to in-frame sequences. Some clones are absent from its copies; in checked studies, under half trace to an unresolved V gene, and the reason for the others is unknown. Recorded for this sample are some 120,000 clones; 85% to 90% of them occurred a single time. Together, the top ten hold around 1.1% of the sample.

The V and J segments used are TRBV27 and TRBJ1-4; no D gene is confidently identified. Specimen: PBMCs. The clonotype comes from a woman aged 45-59 years with colorectal cancer. The CDR3 protein sequence reads: CASSSSFATNEKLFF. The sequenced DNA: TGTGCCAGCAGTTCCTCCTTCGCAACTAATGAAAAACTGTTTTTT.